One and the same sample provided the 28 T cell receptor beta chains below, sequenced in a study of blood T cell repertoires in COVID-19. Produced via immunoSEQ multiplex PCR; TCRdb's table is partial and in-frame only. This sample has fewer than 200,000 clones; 84% occur once, and the top ten carry about 3.2%. Sequencing was done on a sample of PBMCs or T cells enriched from blood (not recorded which). These receptor sequences come from a woman in her 30s who had been exposed to COVID-19.

The chain has TRBV27 and TRBJ2-1; D is undetermined. V was shortened by 0 bases and J by 7 bases, with 7 bases between the two germline ends. Germline CDR1 MNHEY, CDR2 SMNVEV (reference sequence). The CDR3 is 13 amino acids. The CDR3 DNA reads as TGTGCCAGCAGTTTATCCCACCGGAATGAGCAGTTCTTC. This translates into CASSLSHRNEQFF.

The rearrangement uses TRBV7-2 and TRBJ1-2, with D perhaps TRBD1 (5 bases). From germline, CDR1 is SGHTA and CDR2 FQGNSA. V was trimmed by 3 bases and J by 3 bases, leaving 11 bases between them. The CDR3 has 14 amino acids. The CDR3 bases are TGTGCCAGCAGCTTTCCGGACAACTACTATGGCTACACCTTC. This sequence encodes CASSFPDNYYGYTF. The full variable domain, rest sourced from reference TRBV7-2 and TRBJ1-2, is GAGVSQSPSNKVTEKGKDVELRCDPISGHTALYWYRQSLGQGLEFLIYFQGNSAPDKSGLPSDRFSAERTGGSVSTLTIQRTQQEDSAVYLCASSFPDNYYGYTFGSGTRLTVV.

The J gene is TRBJ1-3, the V gene TRBV7-6, with D perhaps matching TRBD1 (5 bases). The V and J ends lost 2 bases and 0 bases respectively, with 11 bases between them. Germline CDR1 and CDR2: SGHVS and FNYEAQ. The CDR3 runs to 16 residues. Here the CDR3 DNA reads TGTGCCAGCAGCTTACTCCAGGGCGTCTCTGGAAACACCATATATTTT. Protein: CASSLLQGVSGNTIYF. Variable domain in full (rest from reference TRBV7-6 and TRBJ1-3): GAGVSQSPRYKVTKRGQDVALRCDPISGHVSLYWYRQALGQGPEFLTYFNYEAQQDKSGLPNDRFSAERPEGSISTLTIQRTEQRDSAMYRCASSLLQGVSGNTIYFGEGSWLTVV.

The chain is built from TRBV7-2 and TRBJ2-1; 13 positions agree with TRBD2. Trimming removed 3 bases from V and 4 bases from J; junction bases left unmatched: 6. The germline V gene has CDR1 SGHTA and CDR2 FQGNSA. The CDR3 is 17 residues long. The CDR3 nucleotides are TGTGCCAGCAGCTTGGTCGTGACTAGCGGGGGGTACAATGAGCAGTTCTTC. Translating gives CASSLVVTSGGYNEQFF. The full variable domain, its missing parts supplied by reference TRBV7-2 and TRBJ2-1, is GAGVSQSPSNKVTEKGKDVELRCDPISGHTALYWYRQSLGQGLEFLIYFQGNSAPDKSGLPSDRFSAERTGGSVSTLTIQRTQQEDSAVYLCASSLVVTSGGYNEQFFGPGTRLTVL.

This clone has only a few counts. The chain links TRBV13 to TRBJ2-3; maybe TRBD2 (5 bases). Germline V gene data show CDR1 as PRHDT and CDR2 as FYEKMQ (reference sequence). The V gene lost 3 bases and the J gene lost 3 bases, with 13 bases spanning the gap. The CDR3 consists of 15 residues. The CDR3 DNA reads TGTGCCAGCAGCTTTAGAGGACTCGAGACAGATACGCAGTATTTT. This gives the protein CASSFRGLETDTQYF.

V gene TRBV18 combines with J gene TRBJ1-5; 7 bases are a match to TRBD1. CDR1 is KGHSH, CDR2 LQKENI, per germline. This CDR3 contains 14 residues. V dropped 2 bases and J dropped 3; count of bases not matched to a gene: 1. CDR3 amino acids: CASSPDRDNQPQHF. CDR3 sequence (DNA): TGTGCCAGCTCACCAGACAGGGACAATCAGCCCCAGCATTTT. The variable domain in full, with the rest retrieved from reference TRBV18 and TRBJ1-5, is NAGVMQNPRHLVRRRGQEARLRCSPMKGHSHVYWYRQLPEEGLKFMVYLQKENIIDESGMPKERFSAEFPKEGPSILRIQQVVRGDSAAYFCASSPDRDNQPQHFGDGTRLSIL.

The rearrangement joins TRBV11-3 to TRBJ2-7; possibly TRBD2 for D (5 bases). Germline CDR1 is SGHNT and CDR2 is YENEEA. Between the trimmed V and J ends, which lost 0 bases and 5 bases, there was a span of 11 bases. CDR3 length equals 14 residues. This chain's CDR3 is CASSLEEASDEQYF. In DNA, the CDR3 is TGTGCCAGCAGCTTAGAGGAGGCAAGCGACGAGCAGTACTTC.

The gene calls are TRBV6-5 and TRBJ1-2; 7 bases match TRBD1. Trimming took 5 bases from V and 4 from J; bases not matched to a gene: 7. The CDR3 has 14 residues. Per germline, CDR1 MNHEY and CDR2 SVGAGI. Written as DNA, the CDR3 is TGTGCCAGCAGTATCGCCAGGGGGGCCTATGGCTACACCTTC. Translation: CASSIARGAYGYTF.

The chain couples TRBV5-8 to TRBJ2-7; maybe TRBD1 (6 bases). Trimming pared 4 bases from V and 2 bases from J, leaving 13 bases between. The length of the CDR3 is 14 residues. CDR1 is SGHTS and CDR2 is YDEGEE in the germline V gene. The CDR3: CASSPNRDTYEQYF. DNA of the CDR3: TGTGCCAGCAGCCCGAACAGGGACACCTACGAGCAGTACTTC. Based on the CDR3 plus reference TRBV5-8 and TRBJ2-7, the full variable domain is EAGVTQSPTHLIKTRGQQATLRCSPISGHTSVYWYQQALGLGLQFLLWYDEGEERNRGNFPPRFSGRQFPNYSSELNVNALELEDSALYLCASSPNRDTYEQYFGPGTRLTVT.

The chain carries TRBV7-9 and TRBJ2-1; 10 positions match TRBD2. After removal of 10 bases from V and 3 bases from J, the junction contained 9 bases not matched to a gene. CDR1 is SEHNR, CDR2 FQNEAQ, per germline (reference sequence). The CDR3 is made up of 15 amino acids. CDR3 bases: TGTGCCATCTATGAGAGGACTAGCGGCTACAATGAGCAGTTCTTC. Protein sequence: CAIYERTSGYNEQFF.

The chain recombines TRBV6-1 with TRBJ2-7, with unresolved D. Trimming took 1 base from V and 0 from J, leaving 10 bases between them. The CDR3 is 15 amino acids. From germline, CDR1 is MNHNS and CDR2 SASEGT. DNA for the CDR3: TGTGCCAGCAGTGAAGGCTACTCTAGCTCCTACGAGCAGTACTTC. This codes for CASSEGYSSSYEQYF.

This clone was counted a single time. This chain uses TRBV5-1 with TRBJ1-3, with D possibly being TRBD1 (5 bases). CDR1 and CDR2 from the germline V gene are SGHRS and YFSETQ. The CDR3 consists of 14 residues. Trimming cost V 2 bases and J 2 bases, with 8 bases left between them. The CDR3 DNA reads TGCGCCAGCAGCTTAGTAGGGGCTGGAAACACCATATATTTT. Amino acids: CASSLVGAGNTIYF.

The V call is TRBV18, the J call TRBJ1-2, with D possibly being TRBD1 (6 bases). CDR1 and CDR2 (germline): KGHSH, LQKENI. V lost 2 bases and J lost 8, with 15 bases in between. The CDR3 is made up of 14 amino acids. DNA of the CDR3: TGTGCCAGCTCACCAGAGAGGGCCAGGGGCGGCTACACCTTC. Translated: CASSPERARGGYTF.

CDR3 DNA: TGTGCCAGCAGCGTTAGCGGGGGGACCTCTAGGGAGCAGTACTTC. As protein: CASSVSGGTSREQYF. This chain links TRBV11-2 with TRBJ2-7; 10 bases are a match to TRBD2. The CDR3 is 15 residues long. Germline V lookup: CDR1 SGHAT, CDR2 FQNNGV. With V trimmed by 5 bases and J by 7 bases, 11 bases remained unmatched.

The chain uses TRBV5-6 and TRBJ2-1; weak D call: TRBD1 (6 bases). This CDR3 has 16 amino acids. CDR1 is SGHDT, CDR2 YYEEEE, per germline. Trimming removed 2 bases from V and 4 bases from J, with 16 bases in between. The CDR3 reads CASSFYLRDTYNEQFF. DNA of the CDR3: TGTGCCAGCAGCTTCTATCTCAGGGACACATACAATGAGCAGTTCTTC.

V usage is TRBV27 and J usage is TRBJ1-1, with D perhaps matching TRBD1 (5 bases). The V end lost 2 bases, the J end lost 6 bases, and 13 bases lay between the germline ends. Germline CDR1 MNHEY, CDR2 SMNVEV (reference sequence). The CDR3 covers 14 residues. CDR3 region: CASSLGGTTAEAFF. The CDR3 DNA is TGTGCCAGCAGTTTAGGGGGGACGACTGCTGAAGCTTTCTTT.

This CDR3 reads CASSLGEQGSPIFF. The CDR3 nucleotides read TGTGCCAGCAGCTTAGGAGAACAGGGCTCCCCTATTTTCTTT. J is TRBJ1-1 and V is TRBV11-3; D is possibly TRBD1 (6 bases). The V and J ends lost 1 base and 13 bases respectively, with 19 bases between them. Germline CDR1 and CDR2: SGHNT and YENEEA. CDR3 length: 14 residues.

This chain links TRBV9 with TRBJ2-1, with 9 positions matching TRBD2. This CDR3 is built from 15 residues. With V trimmed by 4 bases and J by 10 bases, 12 bases remained unmatched. Germline loops: CDR1 SGDLS, CDR2 YYNGEE. CDR3 residues: CASSPLAGGQWEQFF. As DNA, the CDR3 is TGTGCCAGCAGCCCCTTGGCGGGGGGGCAATGGGAGCAGTTCTTC.

This clone showed up just once. The V gene is TRBV27, the J gene TRBJ2-6, with 8 bases lining up with TRBD2. The length of the CDR3 is 16 residues. Losses at the gene ends were 4 bases for V and 2 bases for J; bases not matched to a gene: 4. In germline, CDR1 is MNHEY, CDR2 SMNVEV (reference sequence). The CDR3 region has the DNA TGTGCCAGCAGTTCCCCAGCGGGAGCTGGGGCCAACGTCCTGACTTTC. It is translated as CASSSPAGAGANVLTF.

The chain carries TRBV7-9 and TRBJ2-1; 13 nucleotides line up with TRBD2. V shed 5 bases and J 4 bases; nucleotides not matched to a gene: 5. CDR1 and CDR2 from the germline V gene are SEHNR and FQNEAQ (reference sequence). The CDR3 loop spans 16 amino acids. The CDR3 coding sequence is TGTGCCAGCAGCCGACTAGCGGGGGGCCTATACAATGAGCAGTTCTTC. Amino acid sequence: CASSRLAGGLYNEQFF.

This sequence joins TRBV10-3 and TRBJ1-3; D is unresolved. Germline loops: CDR1 ENHRY, CDR2 SYGVKD. CDR3 length equals 13 residues. Trimming stripped 8 bases from V and 2 bases from J, with 10 bases between. CDR3 bases: TGTGCCATCGAAAGGACTGCTGGAAACACCATATATTTT. Translation gives CAIERTAGNTIYF.

The chain couples TRBV7-9 to TRBJ2-7; D may be TRBD1 (5 bases). In germline, CDR1 is SEHNR, CDR2 FQNEAQ (reference sequence). This CDR3 has 14 residues. With 5 bases removed from V and 3 bases from J, the gap between germline ends came to 14 bases. CDR3 residues: CASSRATGFYEQYF. The CDR3 region has the DNA TGTGCCAGCAGCCGCGCCACAGGATTCTACGAGCAGTACTTC.

This clone appeared a single time. The chain combines TRBV28 with TRBJ2-1, with a possible D match to TRBD2 (7 bases). V was pared by 6 bases and J by 0 bases, with 18 bases between. The CDR3 is made up of 17 amino acids. CDR1 and CDR2 from the germline V gene are MDHEN and SYDVKM. CDR3 DNA: TGTGCCAGCAGCGAAAGGGCGGGGGCGAGCTCCTACAATGAGCAGTTCTTC. It is translated as CASSERAGASSYNEQFF.

The chain couples TRBV12-3 or TRBV12-4 to TRBJ1-1; TRBD1 matches 8 bases. The trim removed 6 bases at V and 11 bases at J, leaving 8 bases unmatched. The CDR3 sequence is 12 residues long. The CDR3 nucleotides are TGTGCCAGCAGCATACAGGGGGGAGAGGCTTTCTTT. Translating gives CASSIQGGEAFF.

The chain employs TRBV29-1 and TRBJ2-7; tentative D call: TRBD1 (6 bases). V was trimmed by 7 bases and J by 6 bases, leaving 10 bases between them. Germline V gene sequence: CDR1 SQVTM, CDR2 ANQGSEA. The CDR3 is made up of 10 amino acids. The CDR3 coding sequence is TGCAGCGCAACAGGGATCGAGCAGTACTTC. Translated, it gives CSATGIEQYF.

The rearrangement uses TRBV5-1 and TRBJ1-6, with D perhaps TRBD1 (6 bases). Trimming pared 4 bases from V and 9 bases from J, leaving 23 bases between. This CDR3 region has 17 residues. The germline V gene encodes CDR1 SGHRS and CDR2 YFSETQ. Here the CDR3 DNA reads TGCGCCAGCAGCCGATTACGAGCGGGGGCCCTTGGTTCACCCCTCCACTTT. This translates into CASSRLRAGALGSPLHF.

V usage is TRBV28 and J usage is TRBJ2-7, with D unclear. The CDR3 spans 11 residues. Trimming left V 4 bases short and J 6 bases short, with 7 bases between. The germline V gene encodes CDR1 MDHEN and CDR2 SYDVKM. As DNA, the CDR3 is TGTGCCAGCAGTTGGGCGCCCGAGCAGTACTTC. Its translation: CASSWAPEQYF.

In this sample, this clone turned up a few times. This chain joins TRBV21-1 and TRBJ1-5. TRBV21-1 is noted as a pseudogene. This CDR3 spans 15 amino acids. CDR3 sequence: CASSKLPPVGQPQHF. The CDR3, as DNA: TGTGCCAGCAGCAAACTGCCCCCGGTCGGGCAGCCCCAGCATTTT.